Listed below are T cell receptor beta chains from one sample, sequenced in a study of beta chain features in type 1 diabetes. Data came from immunoSEQ multiplex PCR; TCRdb stores just in-frame clones and leaves some out. The sample lists approximately 400,000 clones, about 15% seen once, with under 0.02% in the top ten. Specimen: naive CD4+ T cells from blood. Receptor source: a woman under 30 in good health. Each CDR3 is given with its conserved first and last residue.

v_call,j_call,cdr3_aa
TRBV29-1,TRBJ2-3,CSVAFVAASTDTQYF
TRBV5-1,TRBJ1-5,CASSPSTGNQPQHF
TRBV7-9,TRBJ2-2,CASSPHGGNTGELFF
TRBV4-3,TRBJ2-3,CASSQGPGEKQYF
TRBV9,TRBJ2-2,CASSVVDRAGELFF
TRBV18,TRBJ2-7,CASSTGTGFSGQYF
TRBV7-2,TRBJ2-1,CASSSQGYNEQFF
TRBV5-6,TRBJ1-2,CASSLFSGSGYTF
TRBV18,TRBJ2-7,CASSPASSHQQYF
TRBV27,TRBJ2-7,CASTSSRLPIYEQYF
TRBV4-2,TRBJ2-7,CASSHMGASGKSEQYF
TRBV29-1,TRBJ1-1,CSVQRSSLTEAFF
TRBV28,TRBJ2-7,CASRAGGPHEQYF
TRBV30,TRBJ1-5,CAWSPRARGRQPQHF
TRBV29-1,TRBJ1-1,CSVDPGGTEAFF
TRBV4-1,TRBJ2-5,CASSRLAHQETQYF
TRBV16,TRBJ2-7,CASSPPVGGGTGEQYF
TRBV18,TRBJ2-1,CASSGTGISNNEQFF
TRBV28,TRBJ2-6,CASSFLTTSGANVLTF
TRBV7-2,TRBJ2-3,CASARWTRDTDTQYF
TRBV18,TRBJ1-1,CASSPGQGHTEAFF
TRBV7-2,TRBJ1-1,CASSFREGGTEAFF
TRBV30,TRBJ2-7,CAWSERQKHYF
TRBV7-9,TRBJ2-1,CASSNPGLDEQFF
TRBV30,TRBJ1-2,CAWRDMDRHRYGYTF
TRBV19,TRBJ1-5,CASSRGIRQPQHF
TRBV25-1,TRBJ1-3,CASTTRAGSSGNTIYF
TRBV29-1,TRBJ2-2,CSVTRTANTGELFF
TRBV27,TRBJ2-5,CASSLDLAGGVETQYF
TRBV30,TRBJ1-1,CAWGQQGFRTEAFF
TRBV5-1,TRBJ1-2,CASSFGQAGYTF
TRBV29-1,TRBJ2-6,CSVKLAGGTGANVLTF
TRBV7-9,TRBJ2-7,CASSFYEEQYF
TRBV14,TRBJ2-1,CASSLGTAASNEQFF
TRBV4-3,TRBJ1-2,CASSQLDGGGYGYTF
TRBV29-1,TRBJ2-3,CSVGQGGTDTQYF
TRBV28,TRBJ2-7,CASSLQGTYEQYF
TRBV2,TRBJ1-2,CASSQDRGGYTF
TRBV29-1,TRBJ1-1,CSVDWGQGGTEAFF
TRBV7-2,TRBJ2-7,CASSLVFASGSYEQYF
TRBV18,TRBJ2-7,CASSPPAAYYEQYF
TRBV29-1,TRBJ2-7,CSVALPLAGEGEQYF
TRBV9,TRBJ2-2,CASSPQNRGEVTGELFF
TRBV28,TRBJ1-1,CASEKPNLRGFGTEAFF
TRBV30,TRBJ2-7,CAWSVQVYEQYF
TRBV19,TRBJ2-3,CASRPGQGADTQYF